What follows are 16 T cell receptor beta chains derived from one specimen sequenced in a study of T-cell memory formation after mild COVID-19. TCRdb re-analysed the 5' RACE reads in MiXCR, keeping a single row per CDR3 protein. The table includes 350,000 to 550,000 distinct CDR3 sequences, 15% to 20% detected once. The source material was PBMCs or a T cell subset sorted from them (not recorded which). The receptors come from a man between 18 and 29 years old who had mild COVID-19 (a few samples of this study predate the infection). Cell type and time point are not known.

The rearrangement joins TRBV20-1 to TRBJ2-5, with D perhaps being TRBD1 or TRBD2 (5 bases each). Trimming cost V 0 bases and J 2 bases, with 7 bases left between them. This CDR3 region has 13 residues. Per germline, CDR1 DFQATT and CDR2 SNEGSKA (reference sequence). The CDR3 spells CSAREGPQETQYF. The CDR3 DNA sequence: TGCAGTGCTAGAGAGGGACCGCAAGAGACCCAGTACTTC.

This clonotype was detected only a few times. This chain connects TRBV29-1 to TRBJ2-1; 11 bases are shared with TRBD2. Unmatched junction bases numbered 6, after V lost 7 bases and J lost 7 bases. CDR1 and CDR2 (germline): SQVTM, ANQGSEA. The CDR3 sequence is 13 residues long. The CDR3 sequence is CSAYSGGANEQFF. The CDR3 nucleotides read TGCAGCGCCTATAGCGGGGGGGCGAATGAGCAGTTCTTC.

The table lists this clonotype with many counts. The chain combines TRBV12-3 or TRBV12-4 with TRBJ2-7, with 7 bases identical to TRBD1. This CDR3 is 13 amino acids long. J lost 2 bases, V lost 4 bases, and 2 bases had no gene match. In nucleotides, the CDR3 is TGTGCCAGCAGTTGGGGACAGACCTACGAGCAGTACTTC. Residues: CASSWGQTYEQYF.

V is TRBV5-5 and J is TRBJ2-7; the D call may be TRBD1 or TRBD2 (5 bases each). The V end lost 0 bases, the J end lost 0 bases, and 13 bases lay between the germline ends. The V gene's germline CDR1 is SGHKS and CDR2 YYEKEE (reference sequence). This CDR3 contains 16 residues. The CDR3 sequence: CASSLDRRFFSYEQYV. The CDR3, as DNA: TGTGCCAGCAGCTTGGACAGGAGGTTTTTCTCCTACGAGCAGTACGTC.

This clonotype occurred a few times. The CDR3 DNA reads as TGCGCCAGCAGATGGGGCGGGGCGAACACCGGGGAGCTGTTTTTT. This translates into CASRWGGANTGELFF. The chain uses TRBV5-1 and TRBJ2-2; tentatively, D is TRBD2 (6 bases). This CDR3 spans 15 amino acids. Germline V lookup: CDR1 SGHRS, CDR2 YFSETQ. Trimming took 5 bases from V and 0 from J, leaving 11 bases between them.

The V gene is TRBV12-3 or TRBV12-4, the J gene TRBJ2-3; possibly TRBD1 or TRBD2 for D (5 bases each). V gave up 5 bases and J gave up 2 bases, with 11 bases separating them. The CDR3 length is 14 residues. The CDR3 DNA is TGTGCCAGCAGTCGGGACCGATACACAGATACGCAGTATTTT. Encoded protein: CASSRDRYTDTQYF.

The chain recombines TRBV18 with TRBJ1-5; tentative D call: TRBD1 (6 bases). V was cut by 3 bases and J by 4 bases, with 13 bases left in between. Germline values: CDR1 KGHSH, CDR2 LQKENI. CDR3 length: 15 amino acids. CDR3 residues: CASSPGGSYNQPQHF. The CDR3 DNA is TGTGCCAGCTCACCCGGGGGCTCGTATAATCAGCCCCAGCATTTT.

This clonotype has just a few counts. The chain uses TRBV20-1 and TRBJ1-1, with D uncertain. The V gene lost 4 bases and the J gene lost 7 bases, with 22 bases spanning the gap. Germline CDR1 DFQATT, CDR2 SNEGSKA (reference sequence). This CDR3 spans 15 amino acids. The CDR3 spells CSAIQYGRMDLEAFF. CDR3 DNA sequence: TGCAGTGCTATTCAGTACGGTCGGATGGACCTTGAAGCTTTCTTT.

This clonotype came up a few times. CDR3 in amino acids: CASSYDRGIGKLFF. CDR3 in DNA: TGTGCCAGCAGTTACGACCGGGGGATAGGAAAACTGTTTTTT. V is TRBV6-5 and J is TRBJ1-4, with D perhaps matching TRBD1 (5 bases). The CDR3 loop spans 14 amino acids. Germline assignment: CDR1 MNHEY and CDR2 SVGAGI. Trimming took 2 bases from V and 10 from J, leaving 14 bases between them.

This rearrangement joins TRBV5-1 to TRBJ1-6; D not resolved. CDR1 SGHRS and CDR2 YFSETQ come from the germline V gene. The CDR3 spans 12 residues. Trimming took 7 bases from V and 10 from J, leaving 12 bases between them. CDR3 sequence: CASSKDTSPLHF. The CDR3 region has the DNA TGCGCCAGCTCCAAGGATACCTCACCCCTCCACTTT.

This clonotype was observed a few times. The rearrangement uses TRBV29-1 and TRBJ2-7; 8 nucleotides line up with TRBD1. This CDR3 is 13 amino acids long. The germline V gene encodes CDR1 SQVTM and CDR2 ANQGSEA. Trimming took 6 bases from V and 2 from J; bases not matched to a gene: 6. This chain's CDR3 is CSVAMTGAYEQYV. The CDR3 coding sequence is TGCAGCGTCGCTATGACAGGGGCCTACGAGCAGTACGTC.

This clonotype was seen a handful of times. The rearrangement joins TRBV5-1 to TRBJ2-7; 10 bases map to TRBD2. From germline, CDR1 is SGHRS and CDR2 YFSETQ. V lost 5 bases, J lost 0 bases, and 5 bases stayed unmatched. There are 15 residues in the CDR3. The CDR3 nucleotides read TGCGCCAGCAGTCTACTAGCGGGGATCTCCTACGAGCAGTACTTC. It yields the protein CASSLLAGISYEQYF.

This chain links TRBV7-2 with TRBJ1-1; D may be TRBD1 (6 bases). The V gene's germline CDR1 is SGHTA and CDR2 FQGNSA. The V end lost 0 bases, the J end lost 3 bases, and 14 bases lay between the germline ends. There are 16 residues in the CDR3. DNA of the CDR3: TGTGCCAGCAGCTTAGCGCAAGCAGGGGCGGACACTGAAGCTTTCTTT. The encoded protein is CASSLAQAGADTEAFF.

This chain joins TRBV12-3 or TRBV12-4 and TRBJ1-6; D remains unclear. The CDR3 sequence is 15 residues long. Trimming pared 2 bases from V and 0 bases from J, leaving 5 bases between. The CDR3 DNA reads as TGTGCCAGCAGTTTATTGGGCTCCTATAATTCACCCCTCCACTTT. It translates to CASSLLGSYNSPLHF.

This clonotype was seen a few times. The chain recombines TRBV10-3 with TRBJ1-5; D unclear. This CDR3 is built from 13 residues. V was pared by 4 bases and J by 6 bases, with 10 bases between. Germline V gives CDR1 ENHRY, CDR2 SYGVKD. CDR3 in amino acids: CAISGADGQPQHF. CDR3 DNA sequence: TGTGCCATCAGTGGGGCCGACGGTCAGCCCCAGCATTTT.

This clonotype was found many times. This sequence joins TRBV7-2 and TRBJ1-4, with 9 bases lining up with TRBD1. The junction had 16 bases not matched to a gene; V was cut back by 5 bases and J by 3 bases. CDR3 length equals 19 residues. Germline values: CDR1 SGHTA, CDR2 FQGNSA. CDR3 DNA: TGTGCCAGCAGCGGCTGGGACAGGGAACGAGGGAGGGCTAATGAAAAACTGTTTTTT. This encodes CASSGWDRERGRANEKLFF. The whole variable domain, remainder taken from reference TRBV7-2 and TRBJ1-4, is GAGVSQSPSNKVTEKGKDVELRCDPISGHTALYWYRQSLGQGLEFLIYFQGNSAPDKSGLPSDRFSAERTGGSVSTLTIQRTQQEDSAVYLCASSGWDRERGRANEKLFFGSGTQLSVL.